These 17 T cell receptor beta chains were all obtained from the same sample, sequenced in a study of radiotherapy plus CTLA-4 blockade in lung cancer. Clones were read by immunoSEQ multiplex PCR, and TCRdb kept only the in-frame ones, dropping some. Of tens of thousands of clones listed, approximately 79% were seen once; the top ten hold about 3.1%. Source: peripheral blood, taken from a patient treated with radiotherapy plus ipilimumab. The source of these receptors is a human donor with non-small cell lung cancer who had a complete response to radiotherapy plus ipilimumab.

The rearrangement uses TRBV4-1 and TRBJ2-1; perhaps TRBD2 as D (5 bases). The germline V gene encodes CDR1 MGHRA and CDR2 YSYEKL. This CDR3 region has 16 residues. The germline V and J ends were trimmed by 1 base and 1 base, with 11 bases remaining between them. The CDR3 loop reads CASSQASRGSYNEQFF. CDR3 DNA: TGCGCCAGCAGCCAAGCTAGCCGCGGTTCCTACAATGAGCAGTTCTTC.

This sequence joins TRBV9 and TRBJ1-2; the match to TRBD1 covers 7 bases. CDR3 length equals 14 residues. With 3 bases clipped from V and 4 bases from J, the junction kept 6 bases outside the gene matches. Germline CDR1 reads SGDLS; CDR2 reads YYNGEE. CDR3 nucleotide sequence: TGTGCCAGCAGCGCCTCCGGGACAGCCTATGGCTACACCTTC. This translates into CASSASGTAYGYTF.

This chain's CDR3 is CASSGRGSYEQYF. The CDR3 bases are TGTGCCAGCAGCGGTAGGGGCAGCTACGAGCAGTACTTC. The rearrangement links TRBV11-2 to TRBJ2-7; D is possibly TRBD1 (5 bases). Germline CDR1 SGHAT, CDR2 FQNNGV. Trimming removed 5 bases at V and 3 bases at J, with 11 bases between. CDR3 length equals 13 residues. Using reference TRBV11-2 and TRBJ2-7 for the parts outside the CDR3, the full variable domain is EAGVAQSPRYKIIEKRQSVAFWCNPISGHATLYWYQQILGQGPKLLIQFQNNGVVDDSQLPKDRFSAERLKGVDSTLKIQPAKLEDSAVYLCASSGRGSYEQYFGPGTRLTVT.

The DNA of the CDR3 is TGTGCCAGCAGCTTGGCAATTAGCTCTGGAAACACCATATATTTT. Translated, it gives CASSLAISSGNTIYF. The V gene is TRBV5-5, the J gene TRBJ1-3, with no clear D. Germline CDR1 SGHKS, CDR2 YYEKEE (reference sequence). CDR3 length: 15 amino acids. Trimming shortened V by 0 bases and J by 0 bases, and 7 bases separated the two germline ends.

As DNA, the CDR3 is TGTGCCATTCAACGAGCGGGAGTGAAAGAGACCCAGTACTTC. As protein: CAIQRAGVKETQYF. The chain carries TRBV6-5 and TRBJ2-5, with TRBD2 identical over 8 bases. V was pared by 10 bases and J by 3 bases, with 10 bases of the junction left unmatched. Germline lookup yields CDR1 MNHEY and CDR2 SVGAGI. The CDR3 is 14 amino acids.

The chain carries TRBV7-9 and TRBJ1-5; 7 bases agree with TRBD1. The CDR3 extends over 16 amino acids. Germline-derived CDR1 and CDR2 are SEHNR and FQNEAQ (reference sequence). J lost 1 base, V lost 2 bases, and 5 bases had no gene match. The CDR3 bases are TGTGCCAGCAGCTTACAGGGGGATGGAAGCAATCAGCCCCAGCATTTT. Residues: CASSLQGDGSNQPQHF.

Comments on this clone: Additional DNA sequences in this sample encode the identical CDR3. The CDR3 region has the DNA TGTGCCAGCAGTTTAGGACAGACCTACGAGCAGTACTTC. Residues: CASSLGQTYEQYF. The chain combines TRBV27 with TRBJ2-7, with D maybe TRBD1 (6 bases). The V end lost 2 bases, the J end lost 2 bases, and 7 bases lay between the germline ends. The germline V gene encodes CDR1 MNHEY and CDR2 SMNVEV (reference sequence). The CDR3 has 13 residues.

Notes on this clone: The sample holds other DNA sequences that translate to the same CDR3. The rearrangement links TRBV7-9 to TRBJ1-5; no reliable D call. The V end lost 6 bases, the J end lost 0 bases, and 12 bases lay between the germline ends. Germline CDR1 SEHNR, CDR2 FQNEAQ (reference sequence). This CDR3 contains 15 residues. The CDR3 bases are TGTGCCAGCAGTCCCGGGGTGTATAGCAATCAGCCCCAGCATTTT. Translated, it gives CASSPGVYSNQPQHF.

This chain uses TRBV18 with TRBJ1-3; D unresolved. With 3 bases removed from V and 2 bases from J, the gap between germline ends came to 11 bases. The CDR3 covers 15 residues. In germline, CDR1 is KGHSH, CDR2 LQKENI. The CDR3 sequence is CASSPAAETGNTIYF. The CDR3 nucleotides read TGTGCCAGCTCACCCGCGGCTGAGACTGGAAACACCATATATTTT.

V is TRBV2 and J is TRBJ2-7; 7 bases fit TRBD1. V dropped 2 bases and J dropped 2; count of bases not matched to a gene: 9. The CDR3 is 16 residues long. Per germline, CDR1 SNHLY and CDR2 FYNNEI. The CDR3 loop is CASSELPGQLPYEQYF. The CDR3 bases are TGTGCCAGCAGTGAACTCCCGGGACAGCTTCCCTACGAGCAGTACTTC.

This clone was counted a single time. The chain carries TRBV6-1 and TRBJ2-7, with D tentatively TRBD2 (6 bases). CDR3 size: 13 residues. V gave up 5 bases and J gave up 0 bases, with 8 bases separating them. Germline CDR1 reads MNHNS; CDR2 reads SASEGT. CDR3 residues: CASSKTSSYEQYF. CDR3 DNA sequence: TGTGCCAGCAGTAAGACTAGCTCCTACGAGCAGTACTTC.

In this sample, this clone turned up a few times. The chain recombines TRBV7-2 with TRBJ1-1; 7 nucleotides align to TRBD1. From germline, CDR1 is SGHTA and CDR2 FQGNSA. Trimming removed 5 bases from V and 2 bases from J; junction bases left unmatched: 5. The CDR3 loop spans 14 amino acids. The CDR3 coding sequence is TGTGCCAGCAGCCCGGGACAGAGAAACACTGAAGCTTTCTTT. Residues: CASSPGQRNTEAFF.

This chain uses TRBV7-4 with TRBJ2-7; 13 bases match TRBD2. Germline loops: CDR1 SGHVT, CDR2 SQSDAQ. The CDR3 has 18 residues. After removal of 4 bases from V and 3 bases from J, the junction contained 12 bases not matched to a gene. CDR3 nucleotides: TGTGCCAGCAGCTCAAAGGGACTAGCGGGACCCGAGCACTACGAGCAGTACTTC. The encoded protein is CASSSKGLAGPEHYEQYF.

The CDR3 loop is CAISGLAGGPGYEQYF. CDR3 coding DNA: TGTGCCATCAGTGGGCTAGCGGGAGGGCCGGGTTACGAGCAGTACTTC. The chain combines TRBV10-3 with TRBJ2-7, with 12 nucleotides matching TRBD2. Germline assignment: CDR1 ENHRY and CDR2 SYGVKD. The CDR3 totals 16 residues. The V and J ends lost 4 bases and 4 bases, in that order; junction bases with no gene match: 8.

V and J are TRBV20-1 and TRBJ2-7; 7 nucleotides line up with TRBD1. The CDR3 has 11 residues. J was trimmed by 2 bases and V by 7 bases; bases with no gene match: 2. CDR1 DFQATT and CDR2 SNEGSKA come from the germline V gene (reference sequence). The CDR3 spells CSVDRAYEQYF. The CDR3 DNA reads as TGCAGTGTCGACAGGGCCTACGAGCAGTACTTC.

This clone was found a few times. J is TRBJ2-5 and V is TRBV20-1, with unresolved D. The germline V and J ends were trimmed by 4 bases and 5 bases, with 5 bases remaining between them. The CDR3 covers 10 residues. Germline CDR1 and CDR2: DFQATT and SNEGSKA (reference sequence). CDR3 sequence reads: CSAIMETQYF. In DNA, the CDR3 is TGCAGTGCTATAATGGAGACCCAGTACTTC.

This clone has just one count. The chain carries TRBV29-1 and TRBJ1-3, with D perhaps matching TRBD1 (5 bases). The CDR3 is 13 amino acids. Germline lookup yields CDR1 SQVTM and CDR2 ANQGSEA. V dropped 3 bases and J dropped 4 bases, with 10 bases sitting between them. Written as DNA, the CDR3 is TGCAGCGTTGAGTCAGGGAGGGGAAACACCATATATTTT. Translated: CSVESGRGNTIYF.